This entry features one T cell receptor (beta chain) sequence. Its antigen is currently unknown. Time point described: week 35, safety follow-up. Every vaccine dose comprised 300 ug of mutant IDH1 20-mer peptide plus topical imiquimod. This sample is part of a study of a mutant IDH1 vaccine in newly diagnosed glioma. Overall study context: Prior therapy was radiotherapy, temozolomide, or both; most received both.

V trimming: 0 bases; J trimming: 4 bases; junction bases outside the gene matches: 5. This CDR3 spans 15 amino acids. Looked up from germline, CDR1 is SGHKS and CDR2 is YYEKEE (reference sequence). Measured with immunoSEQ multiplex PCR; TCRdb has only the in-frame clones, and not every one. Altogether about 47,000 clones are present, around nine tenths being singletons, with the ten largest covering 5% to 7%. This clonotype originated in a middle-aged woman with glioma. This chain joins TRBV5-5 and TRBJ1-2, with 8 bases matching TRBD1. The source material was PBMCs, sampled from a glioma patient whose treatment included an IDH1 peptide vaccine. This CDR3 is CASSLGGQGSYGYTF. CDR3 nucleotide sequence: TGTGCCAGCAGCTTGGGAGGACAGGGAAGCTATGGCTACACCTTC.